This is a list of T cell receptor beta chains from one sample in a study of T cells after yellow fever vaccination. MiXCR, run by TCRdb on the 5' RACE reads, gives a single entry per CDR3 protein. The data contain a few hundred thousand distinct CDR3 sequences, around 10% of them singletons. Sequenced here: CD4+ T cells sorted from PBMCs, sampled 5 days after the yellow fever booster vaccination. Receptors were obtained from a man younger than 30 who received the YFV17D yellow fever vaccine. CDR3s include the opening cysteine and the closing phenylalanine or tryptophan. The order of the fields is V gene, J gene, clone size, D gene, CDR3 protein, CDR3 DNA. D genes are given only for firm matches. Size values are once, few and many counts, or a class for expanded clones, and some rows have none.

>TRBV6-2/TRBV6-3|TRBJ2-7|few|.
CASRDQGIPYEQYF
TGTGCCAGCAGAGACCAGGGAATCCCCTACGAGCAGTACTTC
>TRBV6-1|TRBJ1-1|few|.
CASSDPGRTAEAFF
TGTGCCAGCAGTGACCCAGGGAGAACGGCTGAAGCTTTCTTT
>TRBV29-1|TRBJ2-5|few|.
CSVAGGDKWETQYF
TGCAGCGTTGCCGGGGGCGATAAGTGGGAGACCCAGTACTTC
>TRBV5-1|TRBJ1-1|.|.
CASSLVGGVNTEAFF
TGCGCCAGCAGCTTGGTAGGAGGGGTGAACACTGAAGCTTTCTTT
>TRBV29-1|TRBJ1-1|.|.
CSVRKQENTEAFF
TGCAGCGTTCGTAAACAGGAGAACACTGAAGCTTTCTTT
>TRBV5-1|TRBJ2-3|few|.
CASSDAFGATDTQYF
TGCGCCAGCAGTGACGCGTTCGGTGCCACAGATACGCAGTATTTT
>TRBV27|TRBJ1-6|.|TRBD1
CASRTLTGSVNSPLHF
TGTGCCAGCAGGACGTTGACAGGGTCCGTAAATTCACCCCTCCACTTT
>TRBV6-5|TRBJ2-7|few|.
CASSSQQGKYEQYF
TGTGCCAGCAGTTCTCAACAGGGTAAATACGAGCAGTACTTC
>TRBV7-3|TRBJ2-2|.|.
CASSLGTGGELFF
TGTGCCAGCAGCCTCGGGACGGGCGGGGAGCTGTTTTTT
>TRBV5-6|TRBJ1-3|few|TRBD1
CASSLGQGGTIYF
TGTGCCAGCAGCTTGGGACAGGGGGGCACCATATATTTT
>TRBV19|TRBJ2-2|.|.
CASSLNINTGELFF
TGTGCCAGTAGTCTTAACATAAACACCGGGGAGCTGTTTTTT
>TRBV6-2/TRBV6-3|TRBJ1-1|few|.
CASTPGRATEAFF
TGTGCCAGCACCCCGGGCAGGGCCACTGAAGCTTTCTTT
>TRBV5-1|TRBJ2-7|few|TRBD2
CASSMFSGGISYEQYF
TGCGCCAGCAGCATGTTTAGCGGGGGGATCTCCTACGAGCAGTACTTC
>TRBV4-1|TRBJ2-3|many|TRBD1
CASSRNGQAGTDTQYF
TGCGCCAGCAGCCGCAACGGACAGGCGGGCACAGATACGCAGTATTTT
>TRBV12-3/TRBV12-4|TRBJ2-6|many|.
CASSPPIRTANVLTF
TGTGCCAGCAGTCCACCCATCCGGACGGCCAACGTCCTGACTTTC
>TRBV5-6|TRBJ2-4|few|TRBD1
CASSYRQGAAKNIQYF
TGTGCCAGCAGCTATAGACAGGGGGCGGCCAAAAACATTCAGTACTTC
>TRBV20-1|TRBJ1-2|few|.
CSASGGDLYGYTF
TGCAGTGCTAGCGGGGGAGACTTATATGGCTACACCTTC
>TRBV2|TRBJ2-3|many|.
CASSVDQGETDTQYF
TGTGCCAGCAGTGTGGACCAGGGAGAAACAGATACGCAGTATTTT
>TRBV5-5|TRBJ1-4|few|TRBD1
CASRPGGHREKLFF
TGTGCCAGCAGGCCAGGGGGGCATCGGGAAAAACTGTTTTTT
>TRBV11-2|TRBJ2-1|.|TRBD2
CASSQTSGGAYEQFF
TGTGCCAGCAGTCAGACTAGCGGGGGGGCATATGAGCAGTTCTTC
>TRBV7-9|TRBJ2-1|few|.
CASSADRGSYNEQFF
TGTGCCAGCAGCGCGGACAGAGGCTCCTACAATGAGCAGTTCTTC
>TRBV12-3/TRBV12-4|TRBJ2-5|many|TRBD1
CASSRGQEETQYF
TGTGCCAGCAGCCGCGGACAGGAAGAGACCCAGTACTTC
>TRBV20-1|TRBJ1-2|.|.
CSVSTGQSYGYTF
TGCAGTGTTTCGACAGGACAGTCCTATGGCTACACCTTC
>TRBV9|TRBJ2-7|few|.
CASSVAWESEQYF
TGTGCCAGCAGCGTAGCATGGGAGAGCGAGCAGTACTTC
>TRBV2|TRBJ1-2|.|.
CASSADINYGYTF
TGTGCCAGCAGTGCAGATATCAACTATGGCTACACCTTC
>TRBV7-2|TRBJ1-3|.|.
CASSPRSGTSGNTIYF
TGTGCCAGCAGCCCACGATCCGGGACCTCTGGAAACACCATATATTTT
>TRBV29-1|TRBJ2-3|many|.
CSVIGAGDTQYF
TGCAGCGTCATAGGGGCGGGAGATACGCAGTATTTT
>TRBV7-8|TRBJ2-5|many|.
CASSLARQFGRETQYF
TGTGCCAGCAGCTTAGCCCGCCAGTTTGGTAGGGAGACCCAGTACTTC
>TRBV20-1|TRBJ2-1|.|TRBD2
CSAPGLAAYNEQFF
TGCAGTGCACCGGGACTAGCGGCCTACAATGAGCAGTTCTTC
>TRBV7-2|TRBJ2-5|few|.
CASSFGRGSETQYF
TGTGCCAGCAGCTTTGGAAGGGGATCAGAGACCCAGTACTTC